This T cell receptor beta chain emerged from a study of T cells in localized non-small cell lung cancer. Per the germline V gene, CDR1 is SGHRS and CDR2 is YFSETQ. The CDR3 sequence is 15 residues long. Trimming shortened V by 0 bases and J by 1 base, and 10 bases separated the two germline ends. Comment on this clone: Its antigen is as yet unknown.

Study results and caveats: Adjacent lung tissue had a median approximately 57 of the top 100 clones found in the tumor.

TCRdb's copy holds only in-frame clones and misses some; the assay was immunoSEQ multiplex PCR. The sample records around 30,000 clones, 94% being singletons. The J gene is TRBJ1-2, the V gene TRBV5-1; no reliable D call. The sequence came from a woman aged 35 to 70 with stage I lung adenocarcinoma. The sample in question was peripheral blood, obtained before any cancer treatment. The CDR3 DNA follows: TGCGCCAGCAGCTTGGAGGACCCGGTTAACTATGGCTACACCTTC. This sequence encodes CASSLEDPVNYGYTF.